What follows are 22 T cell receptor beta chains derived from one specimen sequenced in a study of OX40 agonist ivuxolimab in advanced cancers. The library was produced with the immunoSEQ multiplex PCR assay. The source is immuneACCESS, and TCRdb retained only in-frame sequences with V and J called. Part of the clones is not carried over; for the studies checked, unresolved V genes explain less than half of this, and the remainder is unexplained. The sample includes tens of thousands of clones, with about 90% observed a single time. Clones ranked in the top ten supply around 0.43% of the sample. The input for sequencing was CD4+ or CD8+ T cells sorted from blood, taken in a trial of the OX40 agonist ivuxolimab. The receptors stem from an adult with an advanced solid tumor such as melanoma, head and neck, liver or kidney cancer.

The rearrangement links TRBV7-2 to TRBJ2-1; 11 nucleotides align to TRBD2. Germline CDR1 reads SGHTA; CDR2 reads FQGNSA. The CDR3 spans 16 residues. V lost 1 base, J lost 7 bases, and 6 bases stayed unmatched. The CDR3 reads CASSLEASGRLNEQFF. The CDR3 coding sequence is TGTGCCAGCAGCTTAGAGGCTAGCGGGAGGTTAAATGAGCAGTTCTTC. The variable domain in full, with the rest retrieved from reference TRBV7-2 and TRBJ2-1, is GAGVSQSPSNKVTEKGKDVELRCDPISGHTALYWYRQSLGQGLEFLIYFQGNSAPDKSGLPSDRFSAERTGGSVSTLTIQRTQQEDSAVYLCASSLEASGRLNEQFFGPGTRLTVL.

The CDR3 loop reads CASREQGLNTEAFF. In DNA, the CDR3 is TGTGCCAGCAGGGAACAGGGGCTCAACACTGAAGCTTTCTTT. This chain joins TRBV25-1 and TRBJ1-1, with 7 bases matching TRBD1. The CDR3 extends over 14 amino acids. Trimming removed 6 bases from V and 2 bases from J; junction bases left unmatched: 6. Germline CDR1 and CDR2: MGHDK and SYGVNS.

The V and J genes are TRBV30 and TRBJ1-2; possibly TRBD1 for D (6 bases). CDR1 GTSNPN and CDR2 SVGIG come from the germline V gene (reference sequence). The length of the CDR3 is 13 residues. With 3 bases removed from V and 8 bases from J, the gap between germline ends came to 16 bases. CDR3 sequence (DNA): TGTGCCTGGAGCATACTAACAGGGACCGGCTACACCTTC. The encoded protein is CAWSILTGTGYTF.

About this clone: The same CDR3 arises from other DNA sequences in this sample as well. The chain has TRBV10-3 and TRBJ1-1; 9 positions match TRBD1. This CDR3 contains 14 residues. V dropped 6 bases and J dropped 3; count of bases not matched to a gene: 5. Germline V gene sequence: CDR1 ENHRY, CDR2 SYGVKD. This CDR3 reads CAISATGGDTEAFF. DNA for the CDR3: TGTGCCATCAGCGCGACAGGGGGGGACACTGAAGCTTTCTTT.

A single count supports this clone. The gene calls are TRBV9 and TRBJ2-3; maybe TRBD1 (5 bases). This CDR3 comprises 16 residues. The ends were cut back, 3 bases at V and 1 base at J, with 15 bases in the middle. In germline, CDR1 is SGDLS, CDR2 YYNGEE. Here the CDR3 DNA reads TGTGCCAGCAGCGCCCGACAGTACCAACGCACAGATACGCAGTATTTT. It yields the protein CASSARQYQRTDTQYF.

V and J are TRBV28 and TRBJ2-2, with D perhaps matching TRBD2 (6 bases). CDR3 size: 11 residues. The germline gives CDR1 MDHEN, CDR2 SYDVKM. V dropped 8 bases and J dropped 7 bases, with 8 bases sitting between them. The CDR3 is CASSGGGELFF. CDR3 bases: TGTGCCAGCTCCGGGGGCGGGGAGCTGTTTTTT.

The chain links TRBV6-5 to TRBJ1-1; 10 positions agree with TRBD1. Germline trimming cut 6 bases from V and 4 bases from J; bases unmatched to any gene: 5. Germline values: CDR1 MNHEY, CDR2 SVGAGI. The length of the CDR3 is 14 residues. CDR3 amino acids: CASSSGQGLTEAFF. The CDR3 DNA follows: TGTGCCAGCAGCTCGGGACAGGGGCTCACTGAAGCTTTCTTT.

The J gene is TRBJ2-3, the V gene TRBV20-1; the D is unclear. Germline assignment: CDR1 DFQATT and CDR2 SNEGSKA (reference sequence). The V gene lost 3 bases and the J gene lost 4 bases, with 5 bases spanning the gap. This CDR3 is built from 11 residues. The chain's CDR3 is CSASGADTQYF. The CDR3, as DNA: TGCAGTGCTAGCGGAGCAGATACGCAGTATTTT.

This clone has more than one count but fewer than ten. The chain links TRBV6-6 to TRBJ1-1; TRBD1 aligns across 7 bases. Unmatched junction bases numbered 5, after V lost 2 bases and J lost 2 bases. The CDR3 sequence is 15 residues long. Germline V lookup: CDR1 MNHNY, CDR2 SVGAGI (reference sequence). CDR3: CASSYGAGGNTEAFF. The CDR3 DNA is TGTGCCAGCAGTTACGGGGCAGGGGGTAACACTGAAGCTTTCTTT.

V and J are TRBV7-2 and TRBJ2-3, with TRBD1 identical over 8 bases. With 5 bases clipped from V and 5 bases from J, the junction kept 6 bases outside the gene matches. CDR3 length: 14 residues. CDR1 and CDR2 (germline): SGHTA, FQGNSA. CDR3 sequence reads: CASSQQGGGDTQYF. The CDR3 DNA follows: TGTGCCAGCAGCCAACAGGGGGGTGGAGATACGCAGTATTTT.

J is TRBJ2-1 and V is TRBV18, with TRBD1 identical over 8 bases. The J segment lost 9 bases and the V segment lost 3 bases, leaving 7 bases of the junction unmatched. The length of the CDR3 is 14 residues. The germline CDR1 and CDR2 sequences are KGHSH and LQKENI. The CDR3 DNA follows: TGTGCCAGCTCACCTGGTCAGGGGGCTATTGAGCAGTTCTTC. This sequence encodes CASSPGQGAIEQFF.

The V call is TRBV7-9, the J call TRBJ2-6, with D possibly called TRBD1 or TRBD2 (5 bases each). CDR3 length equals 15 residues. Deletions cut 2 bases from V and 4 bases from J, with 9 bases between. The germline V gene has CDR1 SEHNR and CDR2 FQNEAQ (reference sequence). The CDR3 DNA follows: TGTGCCAGCAGCTTATCTGGGACCGGGGCCAACGTCCTGACTTTC. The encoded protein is CASSLSGTGANVLTF.

For the CDR3, the DNA is TGTGCCAGTAGTATAGCCCCAGGGGCGGCAGGGGGAGAAAAACTGTTTTTT. It specifies CASSIAPGAAGGEKLFF. The chain has TRBV19 and TRBJ1-4; 7 bases agree with TRBD1. Germline loops: CDR1 LNHDA, CDR2 SQIVND (reference sequence). With V trimmed by 1 base and J by 8 bases, 13 bases remained unmatched. This CDR3 comprises 17 residues.

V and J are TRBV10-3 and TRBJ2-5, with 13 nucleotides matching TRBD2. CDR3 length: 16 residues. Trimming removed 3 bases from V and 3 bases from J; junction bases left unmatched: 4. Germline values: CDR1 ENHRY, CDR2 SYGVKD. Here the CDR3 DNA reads TGTGCCATCAGTGACCAACTAGCGGGGGGGAAAGAGACCCAGTACTTC. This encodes CAISDQLAGGKETQYF.

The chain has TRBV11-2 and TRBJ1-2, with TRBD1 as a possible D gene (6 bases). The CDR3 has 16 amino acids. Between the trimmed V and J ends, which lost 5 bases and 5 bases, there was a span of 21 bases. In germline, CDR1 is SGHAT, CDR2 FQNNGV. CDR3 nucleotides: TGTGCCAGCAGCGCGGCCAGGGTGGGGGCAATATATGGCTACACCTTC. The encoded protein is CASSAARVGAIYGYTF.

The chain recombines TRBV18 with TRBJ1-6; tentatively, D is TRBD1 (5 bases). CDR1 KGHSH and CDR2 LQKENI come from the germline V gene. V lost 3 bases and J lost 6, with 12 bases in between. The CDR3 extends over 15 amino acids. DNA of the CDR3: TGTGCCAGCTCACCTGGGGACCGTCCTAATTCACCCCTCCACTTT. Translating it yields CASSPGDRPNSPLHF. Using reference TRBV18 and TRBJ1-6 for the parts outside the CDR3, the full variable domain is NAGVMQNPRHLVRRRGQEARLRCSPMKGHSHVYWYRQLPEEGLKFMVYLQKENIIDESGMPKERFSAEFPKEGPSILRIQQVVRGDSAAYFCASSPGDRPNSPLHFGNGTRLTVT.

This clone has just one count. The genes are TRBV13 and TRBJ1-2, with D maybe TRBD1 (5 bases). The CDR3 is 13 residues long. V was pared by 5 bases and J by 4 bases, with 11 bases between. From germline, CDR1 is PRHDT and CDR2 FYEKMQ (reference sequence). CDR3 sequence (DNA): TGTGCCAGCAGCACCCGACAGAGCTATGGCTACACCTTC. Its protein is CASSTRQSYGYTF.

CDR3 sequence: CASSLGLSMNTEAFF. DNA of the CDR3: TGTGCCAGCAGCTTAGGGCTTAGTATGAACACTGAAGCTTTCTTT. V usage is TRBV7-2 and J usage is TRBJ1-1; the D is unclear. Germline V gives CDR1 SGHTA, CDR2 FQGNSA. The V and J ends lost 1 base and 0 bases respectively, with 9 bases between them. CDR3 length equals 15 residues.

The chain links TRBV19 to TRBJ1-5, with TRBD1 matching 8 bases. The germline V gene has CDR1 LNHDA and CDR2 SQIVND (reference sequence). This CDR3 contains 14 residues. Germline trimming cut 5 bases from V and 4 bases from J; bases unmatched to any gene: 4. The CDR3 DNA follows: TGTGCCAGTAGTCCTGGGACAGGTAATCAGCCCCAGCATTTT. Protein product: CASSPGTGNQPQHF.

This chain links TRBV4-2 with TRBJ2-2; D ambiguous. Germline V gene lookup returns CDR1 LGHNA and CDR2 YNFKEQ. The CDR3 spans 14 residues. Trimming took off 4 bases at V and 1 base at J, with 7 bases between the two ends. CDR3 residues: CASSPKVNTGELFF. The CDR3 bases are TGTGCCAGCAGCCCGAAGGTGAACACCGGGGAGCTGTTTTTT.

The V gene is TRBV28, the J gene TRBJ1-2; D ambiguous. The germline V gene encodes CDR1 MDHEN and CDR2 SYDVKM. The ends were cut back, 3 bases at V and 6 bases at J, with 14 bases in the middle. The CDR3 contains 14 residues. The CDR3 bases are TGTGCCAGCAGTTTGCCTGCCCGGTGGGATGGCTACACCTTC. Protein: CASSLPARWDGYTF.

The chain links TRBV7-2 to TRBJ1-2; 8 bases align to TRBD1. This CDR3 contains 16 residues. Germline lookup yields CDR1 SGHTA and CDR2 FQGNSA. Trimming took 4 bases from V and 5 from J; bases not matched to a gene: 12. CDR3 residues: CASSSVTTGGIYGYTF. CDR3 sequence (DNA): TGTGCCAGCAGCTCCGTCACAACAGGGGGAATTTATGGCTACACCTTC.